This TCR beta chain was recorded in a study of T cells in Graves' hyperthyroidism and ophthalmopathy. Patients counted as stable if ophthalmopathy did not develop within 18 months. Amplified regions were TCR beta CDR3 sequences from RNA transcripts. HTBI primers drove first-round RT-PCR of the TCR CDR3. TCRdb re-derived calls from the multiplex PCR reads in MiXCR, one entry per CDR3 protein. The sample records roughly 800,000 distinct CDR3 sequences, over 35% being singletons. The receptor was derived from a man between 18 and 35 years old with Graves' hyperthyroidism. The sequenced sample consisted of blood.

Here the CDR3 reads CSARDADRETQYF. Written as DNA, the CDR3 is TGCAGTGCTAGAGATGCGGACAGGGAGACCCAGTACTTC. The chain couples TRBV20-1 to TRBJ2-5, with 7 bases matching TRBD1. The ends lost 0 bases at V and 5 bases at J; junction bases unmatched: 3. The CDR3 covers 13 residues. CDR1 is DFQATT and CDR2 is SNEGSKA in the germline V gene (reference sequence).